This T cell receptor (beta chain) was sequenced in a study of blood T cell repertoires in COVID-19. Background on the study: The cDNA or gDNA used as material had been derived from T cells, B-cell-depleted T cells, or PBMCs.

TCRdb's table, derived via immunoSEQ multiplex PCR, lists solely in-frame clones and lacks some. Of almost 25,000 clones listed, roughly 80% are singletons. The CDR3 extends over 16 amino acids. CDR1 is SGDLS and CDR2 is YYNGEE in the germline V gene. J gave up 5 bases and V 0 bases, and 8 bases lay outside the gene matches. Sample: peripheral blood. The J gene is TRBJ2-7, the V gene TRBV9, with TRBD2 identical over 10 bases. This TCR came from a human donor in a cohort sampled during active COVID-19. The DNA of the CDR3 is TGTGCCAGCAGCGTAGGGAATAGCGGGAGGATCGACGAGCAGTACTTC. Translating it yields CASSVGNSGRIDEQYF.